Below, 3 T cell receptor beta chains from the same sample are listed, as sequenced in a study. TCRdb used MiXCR to reprocess the 5' RACE reads, holding one entry per CDR3 protein. The sample shows some 44,000 distinct CDR3 sequences, roughly 31% of them seen only once. The sample was tumor-infiltrating memory CD4+ T cells sorted from the breast tumor. Stated subset: memory CD4+ T cells, CD4+CD45RO+CD25-. These receptors were obtained from a female donor with breast cancer.

The V and J genes are TRBV6-5 and TRBJ1-2, with a weak D call TRBD1 (5 bases). The V and J ends lost 2 bases and 7 bases respectively, with 20 bases between them. The CDR3 covers 16 residues. CDR1 is MNHEY, CDR2 SVGAGI, per germline. CDR3 sequence (DNA): TGTGCCAGCAGTTACGGCCAGGGACCTTTTTCGAGTGGCTACACCTTC. Its protein is CASSYGQGPFSSGYTF.

Regarding this clonotype: A read error may be the cause here, since a much bigger clone is one base away. The rearrangement joins TRBV12-3 or TRBV12-4 to TRBJ1-1; D gene ambiguous. This CDR3 has 14 residues. The CDR3 protein is CASRPGWQNSEAFF. CDR3 in DNA: TGTGCCAGCAGGCCCGGTTGGCAGAACAGTGAAGCTTTCTTT.

The count of this clonotype is one. V and J are TRBV12-3 or TRBV12-4 and TRBJ2-1; 9 nucleotides match TRBD2. V dropped 2 bases and J dropped 8; count of bases not matched to a gene: 7. The length of the CDR3 is 15 residues. The CDR3 bases are TGTGCCAGCAGTTTATCCTGGCGGGAGGGTTATGAGCAGTTCTTC. Translated, it gives CASSLSWREGYEQFF.